Following are 6 T cell receptor beta chains from one sample sequenced in a study of chemoradiotherapy in HPV16-positive cancers. Using immunoSEQ multiplex PCR, the repertoire was profiled, and TCRdb retains in-frame clones only, with some absent. The sample includes 1,500 or so clones, 70% to 90% of them seen just once. Sequencing was performed on tumor tissue, taken from a patient who underwent chemoradiotherapy. The receptors originated from a human donor with HPV-associated anogenital cancer.

A few counts support this clone. The chain combines TRBV4-2 with TRBJ2-1; maybe TRBD1 (6 bases). With 1 base removed from V and 4 bases from J, the gap between germline ends came to 8 bases. CDR1 is LGHNA, CDR2 YNFKEQ, per germline. There are 14 residues in the CDR3. CDR3 protein: CASSQGGQYNEQFF. The DNA of the CDR3 is TGTGCCAGCAGCCAAGGAGGACAGTACAATGAGCAGTTCTTC.

The sample holds one count of this clone. The chain couples TRBV27 to TRBJ2-3; 9 bases match TRBD1. The ends lost 4 bases at V and 6 bases at J; junction bases unmatched: 11. The CDR3 loop spans 16 amino acids. The germline gives CDR1 MNHEY, CDR2 SMNVEV (reference sequence). The CDR3: CASSYGTGRFVDTQYF. In nucleotides, the CDR3 is TGTGCCAGCAGTTATGGGACAGGGAGATTTGTGGATACGCAGTATTTT.

J is TRBJ2-4 and V is TRBV5-6; D gene uncertain. The CDR3 loop spans 15 amino acids. Trimming left V 1 base short and J 8 bases short, with 16 bases between. Germline CDR1 is SGHDT and CDR2 is YYEEEE. The CDR3 spells CASSLMRLRTDIQYF. The CDR3 DNA is TGTGCCAGCAGCTTGATGAGATTGAGAACGGACATTCAGTACTTC.

V is TRBV7-9 and J is TRBJ2-5, with D maybe TRBD1 (6 bases). CDR3 length: 14 residues. Trimming removed 4 bases from V and 2 bases from J, with 11 bases in between. The germline gives CDR1 SEHNR, CDR2 FQNEAQ (reference sequence). CDR3 protein: CASSSDRIQETQYF. CDR3 coding DNA: TGTGCCAGCAGCTCGGACAGAATTCAAGAGACCCAGTACTTC. Using reference TRBV7-9 and TRBJ2-5 for the parts outside the CDR3, the full variable domain is DTGVSQNPRHKITKRGQNVTFRCDPISEHNRLYWYRQTLGQGPEFLTYFQNEAQLEKSRLLSDRFSAERPKGSFSTLEIQRTEQGDSAMYLCASSSDRIQETQYFGPGTRLLVL.

The V call is TRBV9, the J call TRBJ2-7; D remains unclear. The germline V gene has CDR1 SGDLS and CDR2 YYNGEE. The CDR3 has 14 amino acids. Trimming removed 3 bases at V and 6 bases at J, with 16 bases between. The CDR3 bases are TGTGCCAGCAGCGCGGACGGAACCGCAGGCGAGCAGTACTTC. This gives the protein CASSADGTAGEQYF.

The rearrangement uses TRBV5-1 and TRBJ2-2; D perhaps matches TRBD2 (5 bases). From germline, CDR1 is SGHRS and CDR2 YFSETQ. The V end was cut by 5 bases, the J end by 4 bases, with 9 bases between. The CDR3 has 13 amino acids. CDR3 protein: CASRLVLTGELFF. The CDR3 nucleotides are TGCGCCAGCAGACTAGTTCTCACCGGGGAGCTGTTTTTT.